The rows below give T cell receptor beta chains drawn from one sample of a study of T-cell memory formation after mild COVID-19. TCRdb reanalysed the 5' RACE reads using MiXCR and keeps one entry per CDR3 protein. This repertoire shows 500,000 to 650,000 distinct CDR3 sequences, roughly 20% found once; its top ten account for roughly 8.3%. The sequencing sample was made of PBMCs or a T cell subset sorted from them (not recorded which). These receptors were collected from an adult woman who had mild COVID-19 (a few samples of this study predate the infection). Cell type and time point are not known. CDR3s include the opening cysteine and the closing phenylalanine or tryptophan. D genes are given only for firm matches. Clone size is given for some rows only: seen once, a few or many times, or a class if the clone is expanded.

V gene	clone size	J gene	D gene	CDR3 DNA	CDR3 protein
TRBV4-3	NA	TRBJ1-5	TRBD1	TGCGCCAGCAGCCAAGATTATCGTGCTACAGGGGGCAGAAATCAGCCCCAGCATTTT	CASSQDYRATGGRNQPQHF
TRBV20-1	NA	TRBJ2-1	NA	TGCAGTGCTAGAGGTACTGGCGGTTTTAAGGATGAGCAGTTCTTC	CSARGTGGFKDEQFF
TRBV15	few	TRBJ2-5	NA	TGTGCCACCAGCAGAGATCCGAGCGGTCAAGAGACCCAGTACTTC	CATSRDPSGQETQYF
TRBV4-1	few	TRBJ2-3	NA	TGCGCCAGCAGCCAATTACCTAGTGTCGCCCCAGATACGCAGTATTTT	CASSQLPSVAPDTQYF
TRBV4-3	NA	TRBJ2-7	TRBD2	TGCGCCAGCAGCCAAGGAAGGGAGGGGACTAGACCCTACGAGCAGTACTTC	CASSQGREGTRPYEQYF
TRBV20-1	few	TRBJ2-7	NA	TGCAGTGCCCCCCTGGAGGGGGCGTTCTCCTACGAGCAGTACTTC	CSAPLEGAFSYEQYF
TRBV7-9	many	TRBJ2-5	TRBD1	TGTGCCAGCAGCCTCCGGGACAGGGAAGAGACCCAGTACTTC	CASSLRDREETQYF
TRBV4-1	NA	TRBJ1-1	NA	TGCGCCAGCAGCCAAGATCTAGTGGGAACCACTGAAGCTTTCTTT	CASSQDLVGTTEAFF
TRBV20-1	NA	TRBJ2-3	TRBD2	TGCAGTGCTGGCTCGGGGGGGGGGCCCCCAGATACGCAGTATTTT	CSAGSGGGPPDTQYF
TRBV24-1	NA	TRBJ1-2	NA	TGTGCCACCAGTGATGAACTGTGGGCCTATGGCTACACCTTC	CATSDELWAYGYTF
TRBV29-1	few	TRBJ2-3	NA	TGCAGCGCGGGCTACTCTTACACAGATACGCAGTATTTT	CSAGYSYTDTQYF
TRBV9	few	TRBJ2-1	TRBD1	TGTGCCAGCAGCCCGCCCCGGACAGGCCCCGGCAATGAGCAGTTCTTC	CASSPPRTGPGNEQFF
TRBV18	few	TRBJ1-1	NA	TGTGCCAGCTCACCTGCAGCCCGGAACACTGAAGCTTTCTTT	CASSPAARNTEAFF
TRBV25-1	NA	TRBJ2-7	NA	TGTGCCAGCAGATACGGGACGGAATACGAGCAGTACTTC	CASRYGTEYEQYF
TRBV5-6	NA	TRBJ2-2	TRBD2	TGTGCCAGCAGCTGGGGAAGCGGGGTGGTTAACACCGGGGAGCTGTTTTTT	CASSWGSGVVNTGELFF
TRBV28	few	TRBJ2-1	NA	TGTGCCAGCACCCCCGGCCTCAGGCTGGTCTATGAGCAGTTCTTC	CASTPGLRLVYEQFF
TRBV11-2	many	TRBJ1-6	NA	TGTGCCAGCAGCTCGCCCAATTCACCCCTCCACTTT	CASSSPNSPLHF
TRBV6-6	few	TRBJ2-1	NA	TGTGCCAGCAGCACCACCCTTTACAATGAGCAGTTCTTC	CASSTTLYNEQFF
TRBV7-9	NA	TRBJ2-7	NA	TGTGCCAGCAGCTCCCACCCCGGTGGACCAACCTACGAGCAGTACTTC	CASSSHPGGPTYEQYF
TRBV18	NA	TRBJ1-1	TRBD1	TGTGCCAGCTCACACGGACAGGGAGGGGGCAACACTGAAGCTTTCTTT	CASSHGQGGGNTEAFF
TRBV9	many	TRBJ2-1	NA	TGTGCCAGCTCGGTGGGAGGCTCCTACAATGAGCAGTTCTTC	CASSVGGSYNEQFF
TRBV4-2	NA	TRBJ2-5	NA	TGTGCCAGCAGCCAAGTTAGCTCTGGGATAGGAGGAACCCAGTACTTC	CASSQVSSGIGGTQYF
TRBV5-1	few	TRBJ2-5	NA	TGCGCCAGCAGCTTGGAGGGAGGGACAGGCTACCAAGAGACCCAGTACTTC	CASSLEGGTGYQETQYF
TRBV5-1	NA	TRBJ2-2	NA	TGCGCCAGCAGCTTGGTTACAGGGCACACCGGGGAGCTGTTTTTT	CASSLVTGHTGELFF
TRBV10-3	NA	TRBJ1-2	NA	TGTGCCATCAGTGAAGGGCAGGGATATGGCTACACCTTC	CAISEGQGYGYTF
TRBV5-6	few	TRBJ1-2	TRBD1	TGTGCCAGCAGCACAATGACCGGGACAGACTATGGCTACACCTTC	CASSTMTGTDYGYTF
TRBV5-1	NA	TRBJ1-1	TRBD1	TGCGCCAGCAGCCCCGCCACGACAGGGAGGGCGGAAGAAGCTTTCTTT	CASSPATTGRAEEAFF
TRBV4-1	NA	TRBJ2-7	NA	TGCGCCAGCAGCCAAGAAAATGGAGGGGCATACGAGCAGTACTTC	CASSQENGGAYEQYF
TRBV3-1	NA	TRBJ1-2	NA	TGTGCCAGCAGCCAAGCGGGGCATGGCTACACCTTC	CASSQAGHGYTF
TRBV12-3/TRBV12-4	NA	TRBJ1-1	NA	TGTGCCAGCAGTGCCCCGGACGGTGTCGAAGCTTTCTTT	CASSAPDGVEAFF
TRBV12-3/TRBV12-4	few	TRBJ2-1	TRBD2	TGTGCCAGCACCACGGGACTAAGGTTCGGGCAGTTCTTC	CASTTGLRFGQFF
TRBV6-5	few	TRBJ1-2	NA	TGTGCCAGCAGTTACTCCGGGGGAGGCGGTGGCTACACCTTC	CASSYSGGGGGYTF
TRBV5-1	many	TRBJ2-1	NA	TGCGCCAGCAGCTTCCGCTTGGCCGATTCAACGGAATTACGAGGGAATGAGCAGTTCTTC	CASSFRLADSTELRGNEQFF
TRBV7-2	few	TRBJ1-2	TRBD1	TGTGCCAGCAGCTTAGACCCCTCGGCAGGGGGCAACTATGGCTACACCTTC	CASSLDPSAGGNYGYTF
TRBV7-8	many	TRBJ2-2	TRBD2	TGTGCCAGCAGCCTTGGACTAGAGGGCACCGGGGAGCTGTTTTTT	CASSLGLEGTGELFF
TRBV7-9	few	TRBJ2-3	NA	TGTGCCAGCAGCTTTTACCGCGACGGGACAGATACGCAGTATTTT	CASSFYRDGTDTQYF
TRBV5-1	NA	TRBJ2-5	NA	TGCGCCAGCAGCCACAGGATCCAGGAGACCCAGTACTTC	CASSHRIQETQYF
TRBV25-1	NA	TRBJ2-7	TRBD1	TGTGCCAGCCTAGGACAGGACCGCTCCTACGAGCAGTACTTC	CASLGQDRSYEQYF
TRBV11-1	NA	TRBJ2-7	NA	TGTGCCAGCAGCTTACTCCAGGGCTTGGCCTACGAGCAGTACTTC	CASSLLQGLAYEQYF
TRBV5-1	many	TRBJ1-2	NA	TGCGCCAGCAGCCCGGAAGGAGTCAGGGCTAACTATGGCTACACCTTC	CASSPEGVRANYGYTF
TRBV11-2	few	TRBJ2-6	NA	TGTGCCAGCAGACAACTACAGGGCGCTGGGGCCAACGTCCTGACTTTC	CASRQLQGAGANVLTF
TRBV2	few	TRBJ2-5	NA	TGTGCCAGCGGTAGGACAGAAGAGACCCAGTACTTC	CASGRTEETQYF
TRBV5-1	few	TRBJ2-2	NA	TGCGCCAGCAGCCTTACCGTTATGGGCTCCGTCCGGGCCGGGGAGCTGTTTTTT	CASSLTVMGSVRAGELFF
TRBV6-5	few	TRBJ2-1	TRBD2	TGTGCCAGCGGACTAGCGATAAATGAGCAGTTCTTC	CASGLAINEQFF
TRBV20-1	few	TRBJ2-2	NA	TGCAGTGCTAGAGTTCGTCGGGGGAGCACCGGGGAGCTGTTTTTT	CSARVRRGSTGELFF
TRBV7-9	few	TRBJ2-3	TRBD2	TGTGCCAGCAGCTTAGTGGCGGGAGTAAGCACAGATACGCAGTATTTT	CASSLVAGVSTDTQYF
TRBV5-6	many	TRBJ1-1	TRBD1	TGTGCCAGCAGCTTGGGACAGGGCGTCGTAGAAGCTTTCTTT	CASSLGQGVVEAFF
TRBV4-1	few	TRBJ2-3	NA	TGCGCCAGCAGCCAAGATCTCGGAAGCACAGATACGCAGTATTTT	CASSQDLGSTDTQYF
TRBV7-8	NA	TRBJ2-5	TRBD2	TGTGCCAGCAGCCGGGGACTAGCGGGACATGCCCCAGAGACCCAGTACTTC	CASSRGLAGHAPETQYF
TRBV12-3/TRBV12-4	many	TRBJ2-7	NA	TGTGCCAGCAGTTTTGGCTACGAGCAGTACTTC	CASSFGYEQYF